This TCR beta chain is drawn from a study of control samples from healthy donors and cancer patients. With 7 bases removed from V and 0 bases from J, the gap between germline ends came to 10 bases. In germline, CDR1 is SNHLY, CDR2 FYNNEI. CDR3 length equals 15 residues. The protocol was immunoSEQ multiplex PCR, while the TCRdb copy is restricted to in-frame clones and leaves out a portion. The table includes some 140,000 clones, over 85% detected once. The receptor was isolated from a man aged 30 to 39 in good health. The specimen was blood. The gene calls are TRBV2 and TRBJ2-6; D gene unclear. The CDR3 region has the DNA TGTGCCAGCACAGGACCGGTCTCTGGGGCCAACGTCCTGACTTTC. Translating it yields CASTGPVSGANVLTF.